The T cell receptor beta chain described here comes from a study of regulatory dendritic cells for organ transplantation. About this clone itself: Its antigen remains unidentified.

The data were produced by immunoSEQ multiplex PCR, yet TCRdb's version contains in-frame clones alone and is incomplete. The repertoire holds about 20,000 clones, with approximately 79% as singletons. CDR1 and CDR2 from the germline V gene are PRHDT and FYEKMQ (reference sequence). V was clipped by 3 bases and J by 9 bases, with 12 bases between them. The CDR3 consists of 13 residues. Sorted T cells were CFSE-labeled and cultured 5 days with allogeneic regulatory or mature dendritic cells at 1:10. J is TRBJ2-1 and V is TRBV13, with unresolved D. The TCR was taken from a human donor in good health. Sequenced material: memory CD4+ T cells from blood cultured with regulatory dendritic cells. Subset in this sample: CD45RO+ memory T cells. Here the CDR3 reads CASSFYPKVEQFF. The DNA for the CDR3 is TGTGCCAGCAGCTTTTATCCTAAAGTTGAGCAGTTCTTC.